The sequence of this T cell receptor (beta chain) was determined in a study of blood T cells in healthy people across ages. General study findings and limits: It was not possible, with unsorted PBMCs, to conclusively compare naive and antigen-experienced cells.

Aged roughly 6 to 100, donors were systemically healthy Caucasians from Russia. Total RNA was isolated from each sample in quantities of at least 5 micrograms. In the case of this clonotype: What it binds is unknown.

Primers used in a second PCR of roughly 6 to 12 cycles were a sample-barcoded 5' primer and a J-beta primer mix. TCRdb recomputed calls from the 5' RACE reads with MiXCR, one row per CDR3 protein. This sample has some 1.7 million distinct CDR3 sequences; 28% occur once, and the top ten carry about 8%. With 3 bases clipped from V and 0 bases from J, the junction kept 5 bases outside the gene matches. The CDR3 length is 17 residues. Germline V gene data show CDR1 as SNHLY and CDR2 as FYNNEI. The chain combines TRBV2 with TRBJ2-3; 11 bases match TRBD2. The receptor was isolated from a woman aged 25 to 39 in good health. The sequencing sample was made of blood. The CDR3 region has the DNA TGTGCCAGCAGTGATCGGGGACTAGCGGCTAGCACAGATACGCAGTATTTT. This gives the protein CASSDRGLAASTDTQYF.